A single sample gave rise to the 8 T cell receptor beta chains below, sequenced in a study of OX40 agonist ivuxolimab in advanced cancers. Profiling relied on immunoSEQ multiplex PCR, and the TCRdb table lists in-frame clones only, not all of them. In the table there are approximately 70,000 clones, roughly 80% of which are singletons. The specimen was CD4+ or CD8+ T cells sorted from blood, collected in a trial of the OX40 agonist ivuxolimab. These receptors originate from an adult with an advanced solid tumor such as melanoma, head and neck, liver or kidney cancer.

The rearrangement links TRBV5-4 to TRBJ2-3, with 8 bases lining up with TRBD2. CDR1 and CDR2 from the germline V gene are SGHNT and YYREEE (reference sequence). V trimming: 1 base; J trimming: 6 bases; junction bases outside the gene matches: 10. This CDR3 comprises 16 residues. CDR3 region: CASSLRTGGPADTQYF. In nucleotides, the CDR3 is TGTGCCAGCAGCTTGAGGACGGGGGGGCCGGCGGATACGCAGTATTTT.

The chain recombines TRBV19 with TRBJ2-3; D gene ambiguous. Deletions cut 1 base from V and 2 bases from J, with 7 bases between. The CDR3 is made up of 14 amino acids. CDR1 is LNHDA, CDR2 SQIVND, per germline (reference sequence). The CDR3 protein is CASSIGGLTDTQYF. CDR3 nucleotide sequence: TGTGCCAGTAGTATAGGCGGCCTCACAGATACGCAGTATTTT.

This chain links TRBV6-1 with TRBJ2-3; D remains ambiguous. Germline assignment: CDR1 MNHNS and CDR2 SASEGT. This CDR3 spans 16 amino acids. Between the trimmed V and J ends, which lost 0 bases and 2 bases, there was a span of 12 bases. CDR3 loop: CASSEAYGGFTDTQYF. The CDR3 DNA reads TGTGCCAGCAGTGAAGCCTACGGTGGGTTCACAGATACGCAGTATTTT.

CDR3 protein: CASSQAGLTDTQYF. In nucleotides, the CDR3 is TGTGCCAGCAGCCAAGCGGGACTCACAGATACGCAGTATTTT. The chain employs TRBV7-3 and TRBJ2-3, with 7 bases identical to TRBD2. After removal of 5 bases from V and 2 bases from J, the junction contained 4 bases not matched to a gene. CDR1 is SGHTA and CDR2 is FQGTGA in the germline V gene. This CDR3 comprises 14 residues.

The chain recombines TRBV13 with TRBJ2-2, with D possibly matching TRBD2 (6 bases). CDR3 length equals 15 residues. Germline lookup yields CDR1 PRHDT and CDR2 FYEKMQ (reference sequence). Trimming stripped 5 bases from V and 0 bases from J, with 10 bases between. The CDR3: CASSPGLTNTGELFF. The CDR3 nucleotides are TGTGCCAGCAGCCCCGGACTAACGAACACCGGGGAGCTGTTTTTT.

The V gene is TRBV27, the J gene TRBJ2-1, with TRBD2 matching over 12 bases. CDR3 length: 15 amino acids. Germline CDR1 reads MNHEY; CDR2 reads SMNVEV (reference sequence). The junction had 2 bases not matched to a gene; V was cut back by 6 bases and J by 2 bases. CDR3 sequence (DNA): TGTGCCAGCAGGGGACTAGCGGGCGCCTACAATGAGCAGTTCTTC. This encodes CASRGLAGAYNEQFF.

This chain connects TRBV28 to TRBJ2-7; 13 bases map to TRBD2. Germline CDR1 reads MDHEN; CDR2 reads SYDVKM. This CDR3 has 18 amino acids. The V and J ends lost 5 bases and 0 bases, in that order; junction bases with no gene match: 10. The CDR3 spells CASSPQTSGRFISYEQYF. In nucleotides, the CDR3 is TGTGCCAGCAGTCCCCAGACTAGCGGGAGGTTTATCTCCTACGAGCAGTACTTC.

V gene TRBV15 combines with J gene TRBJ2-5; 9 nucleotides agree with TRBD2. The CDR3 extends over 16 amino acids. J was trimmed by 5 bases and V by 0 bases; bases with no gene match: 7. From germline, CDR1 is LNHNV and CDR2 YYDKDF (reference sequence). This CDR3 reads CATSRDRTSAGETQYF. The CDR3 DNA reads as TGTGCCACCAGCAGAGACCGGACTAGCGCGGGGGAGACCCAGTACTTC.